The clone carrying this T cell receptor beta chain was seen only once. The J segment lost 3 bases and the V segment lost 6 bases, leaving 6 bases of the junction unmatched. CDR1 is MDHEN, CDR2 SYDVKM, per germline. The CDR3 covers 14 residues. Authors' processing steps: How many nucleated cells were present was estimated from reference gene primer amplification. TCRdb's table, derived via immunoSEQ multiplex PCR, lists solely in-frame clones and lacks some. V, J and clone size are those of that table, while D and trimming were read from the DNA. The sample holds approximately 180,000 clones; roughly 87% are singletons and the top ten take almost 8.5%. This entry belongs to a study of blood T cell repertoires in COVID-19. Turning to the study itself: Samples taken during acute and convalescent COVID-19 were collected in the United States, Italy and Spain. PBMCs, B-cell-depleted T cells, or T cells provided the cDNA or gDNA that made up the material.

The sample was peripheral blood. The chain has TRBV28 and TRBJ1-1; TRBD1 aligns across 8 bases. The source is a woman in her 70s with acute or convalescent COVID-19. The CDR3 DNA sequence: TGTGCCAGCAGCTATCCAGGGGGCTACACTGAAGCTTTCTTT. Encoded protein: CASSYPGGYTEAFF.